Reported below is one T cell receptor beta chain. The CDR3 runs to 15 residues. From germline, CDR1 is SGHNT and CDR2 YYREEE (reference sequence). Trimming shortened V by 2 bases and J by 2 bases, and 14 bases separated the two germline ends. The data are from a study of control samples from healthy donors and cancer patients. The repertoire was sequenced with immunoSEQ multiplex PCR; TCRdb's copy has only in-frame clones and lacks some. The sample consists of around 57,000 clones, 85% to 95% of them appearing once. Source material: PBMCs. This TCR came from a young man with colorectal cancer. This chain uses TRBV5-4 with TRBJ2-7; D remains ambiguous. CDR3 DNA sequence: TGTGCCAGCAGCTTTTCCGTAAACGTCCCCTACGAGCAGTACTTC. It yields the protein CASSFSVNVPYEQYF.